The clone carrying this T cell receptor (beta chain) was counted a single time. Antigen: not known. Latent tuberculosis screening used tuberculin skin test and IGRA at entry. The data stem from a study of T cells in tuberculosis. Study in general: A South African cohort included IGRA-negative adolescents, latently infected IGRA-positive adolescents and adults with active tuberculosis. Study-level results: Classification accuracy was 87% (AUROC more than 0.8) with the GMM-specific repertoire.

Germline V gives CDR1 SEHNR, CDR2 FQNEAQ (reference sequence). This CDR3 contains 13 residues. Deletions cut 1 base from V and 1 base from J, with 4 bases between. This table comes from immunoSEQ multiplex PCR, and its TCRdb copy is limited to in-frame clones, with some not included. The table has some 40,000 clones, 95% seen once; the top ten hold roughly 3.6%. Input material: PBMCs. This chain connects TRBV7-9 to TRBJ1-2; D unresolved. The source is a donor aged 10 to 29 with latent tuberculosis or without tuberculosis infection. The CDR3 coding sequence is TGTGCCAGCAGCTTAGACAATAACTATGGCTACACCTTC. Amino acids: CASSLDNNYGYTF.